What follows are 18 T cell receptor beta chains derived from one specimen sequenced in a study of blood T cell repertoires in COVID-19. Assay: immunoSEQ multiplex PCR; the TCRdb copy retains only in-frame clones and omits some. The data hold under 300,000 clones, with approximately 85% observed a single time. Material for sequencing was peripheral blood. These receptors originate from a woman in her sixties or seventies with acute or convalescent COVID-19.

This sequence joins TRBV7-2 and TRBJ2-3, with 9 nucleotides matching TRBD1. Germline V gene data show CDR1 as SGHTA and CDR2 as FQGNSA. Trimming took 6 bases from V and 3 from J; bases not matched to a gene: 10. This CDR3 is built from 16 residues. The CDR3 region has the DNA TGTGCCAGCAGTTGGGGACCGGGACAGGGAACAGATACGCAGTATTTT. It yields the protein CASSWGPGQGTDTQYF.

Only one count was recorded for this clone. The chain couples TRBV18 to TRBJ1-1; no clear D gene. Germline loops: CDR1 KGHSH, CDR2 LQKENI. Trimming took 3 bases from V and 1 from J, leaving 6 bases between them. CDR3 length: 13 residues. The CDR3 sequence: CASSPSQNTEAFF. Written as DNA, the CDR3 is TGTGCCAGCTCACCGTCACAGAACACTGAAGCTTTCTTT.

The chain has TRBV3-1 (or the pseudogene TRBV3-2) and TRBJ2-2, with a weak D call TRBD1 (5 bases). V lost 4 bases, J lost 4 bases, and 16 bases lay in between. The CDR3 extends over 16 amino acids. CDR1 and CDR2 from the germline V gene are LGHDT and YNNKEL (reference sequence). For the CDR3, the DNA is TGTGCCAGCAGCCCTACCCCCAGGGATTTCACCGGGGAGCTGTTTTTT. Its protein product is CASSPTPRDFTGELFF.

The rearrangement uses TRBV20-1 and TRBJ1-1; TRBD1 matches at 7 bases. There are 14 residues in the CDR3. The V gene's germline CDR1 is DFQATT and CDR2 SNEGSKA (reference sequence). Germline trimming cut 3 bases from V and 1 base from J; bases unmatched to any gene: 5. The CDR3 loop is CSASNAGGNTEAFF. As DNA, the CDR3 is TGCAGTGCTAGTAACGCAGGGGGGAACACTGAAGCTTTCTTT.

The chain joins TRBV2 to TRBJ2-7; a possible D gene is TRBD2 (7 bases). Germline V gene data show CDR1 as SNHLY and CDR2 as FYNNEI. The CDR3 is 15 amino acids. The V and J ends lost 4 bases and 2 bases respectively, with 15 bases between them. The CDR3: CASSGAGRGTYEQYF. The CDR3 DNA is TGTGCCAGCAGTGGCGCTGGGAGGGGGACCTACGAGCAGTACTTC.

This chain joins TRBV5-4 and TRBJ2-7; possible D gene TRBD1, 7 bases. The CDR3 is 13 amino acids. CDR1 and CDR2 (germline): SGHNT, YYREEE (reference sequence). Deletions cut 1 base from V and 7 bases from J, with 12 bases between. The CDR3 bases are TGTGCCAGCAGCTTGCAGGGGGGTCTGGAGCAGTACTTC. It specifies CASSLQGGLEQYF.

CDR3 nucleotide sequence: TGTGCCAGCAGCTTGCAGGGGGCTAGAGCTGAAGCTTTCTTT. Translated, it gives CASSLQGARAEAFF. The chain uses TRBV5-4 and TRBJ1-1, with 8 bases fitting TRBD1. CDR1 and CDR2 (germline): SGHNT, YYREEE (reference sequence). CDR3 length: 14 residues. V gave up 1 base and J gave up 6 bases; unmatched junction bases: 5.

The chain links TRBV1 to TRBJ1-2; TRBD1 was called by the table and not checked on the DNA. TRBV1 is a listed pseudogene. The CDR3 runs to 13 residues. CDR3 DNA sequence: TGCACCAGCAGCCACTTGACAGGGGGTGGCTACACCTTC. Its translation: CTSSHLTGGGYTF.

J is TRBJ1-1 and V is TRBV6-1, with D perhaps matching TRBD1 (5 bases). The germline V gene encodes CDR1 MNHNS and CDR2 SASEGT. This CDR3 spans 15 amino acids. V lost 1 base and J 5 bases, leaving 14 bases between the germline ends. The chain's CDR3 is CASSEGGLSRTEAFF. In nucleotides, the CDR3 is TGTGCCAGCAGTGAAGGGGGCCTGTCCAGGACTGAAGCTTTCTTT.

The chain carries TRBV5-1 and TRBJ2-7; D gene unclear. Trimming stripped 0 bases from V and 4 bases from J, with 14 bases between. The CDR3 is 15 residues long. Germline V lookup: CDR1 SGHRS, CDR2 YFSETQ. Here the CDR3 reads CASSLDGATLYEQYF. DNA for the CDR3: TGCGCCAGCAGCTTGGACGGAGCTACTTTATACGAGCAGTACTTC.

The CDR3 protein is CASSSDWGPVTDTQYF. The DNA for the CDR3 is TGCGCCAGCAGCTCGGATTGGGGGCCAGTAACAGATACGCAGTATTTT. The chain has TRBV5-1 and TRBJ2-3, with D possibly TRBD1 on 6 matching bases. Trimming removed 3 bases from V and 3 bases from J, with 17 bases in between. This CDR3 is 16 amino acids long. Germline V gene lookup returns CDR1 SGHRS and CDR2 YFSETQ.

J is TRBJ2-2 and V is TRBV7-9; D is unclear. This CDR3 region has 14 residues. The V gene's germline CDR1 is SEHNR and CDR2 FQNEAQ (reference sequence). The V gene lost 1 base and the J gene lost 4 bases, with 7 bases spanning the gap. Written as DNA, the CDR3 is TGTGCCAGCAGCTTAGGGCTCTCCACCGGGGAGCTGTTTTTT. It yields the protein CASSLGLSTGELFF.

J is TRBJ1-5 and V is TRBV25-1, with D uncertain. Looked up from germline, CDR1 is MGHDK and CDR2 is SYGVNS. Trimming removed 1 base from V and 7 bases from J, with 8 bases in between. The CDR3 spans 13 residues. CDR3 in DNA: TGTGCCAGCAGTGAATCACTGATGCAGCCCCAGCATTTT. As protein: CASSESLMQPQHF.

With regard to this clone: Different DNA sequences within this sample yield the same CDR3. The genes are TRBV29-1 and TRBJ1-3; D remains unclear. Trimming stripped 4 bases from V and 2 bases from J, with 9 bases between. Looked up from germline, CDR1 is SQVTM and CDR2 is ANQGSEA. This CDR3 is 13 amino acids long. The CDR3 loop is CSVGAGAGNTIYF. The CDR3 DNA follows: TGCAGCGTTGGGGCCGGGGCTGGAAACACCATATATTTT.

The chain is built from TRBV27 and TRBJ2-5, with D perhaps matching TRBD1 (5 bases). Looked up from germline, CDR1 is MNHEY and CDR2 is SMNVEV (reference sequence). The CDR3 length is 13 residues. Trimming left V 2 bases short and J 5 bases short, with 9 bases between. The CDR3 spells CASSLLGAETQYF. The CDR3 DNA sequence: TGTGCCAGCAGTTTACTAGGGGCGGAGACCCAGTACTTC.

This clone was seen a single time. This sequence joins TRBV5-5 and TRBJ2-3; 11 positions agree with TRBD2. V gave up 4 bases and J gave up 2 bases; unmatched junction bases: 9. The CDR3 contains 17 residues. Germline assignment: CDR1 SGHKS and CDR2 YYEKEE (reference sequence). The chain's CDR3 is CASSLRSSGGTTDTQYF. In DNA, the CDR3 is TGTGCCAGCAGCCTTCGGTCTAGCGGGGGGACCACAGATACGCAGTATTTT.

The chain is built from TRBV20-1 and TRBJ2-3; TRBD2 aligns across 10 bases. Trimming took 3 bases from V and 3 from J; bases not matched to a gene: 6. CDR1 and CDR2 from the germline V gene are DFQATT and SNEGSKA (reference sequence). The CDR3 loop spans 15 amino acids. The CDR3 region is CSASYLAGETDTQYF. CDR3 in DNA: TGCAGTGCTAGTTATCTAGCGGGGGAGACAGATACGCAGTATTTT.

The chain carries TRBV19 and TRBJ2-4; a possible D gene is TRBD2 (6 bases). The CDR3 is made up of 15 amino acids. Per the germline V gene, CDR1 is LNHDA and CDR2 is SQIVND (reference sequence). Trimming cost V 3 bases and J 6 bases, with 15 bases left between them. The CDR3 nucleotides read TGTGCCAGTAGTATTGAAGCGGGCGGACTAAACATTCAGTACTTC. Protein sequence: CASSIEAGGLNIQYF.